The present T cell receptor beta chain was sequenced within a study of T-cell memory formation after mild COVID-19. Points from the study as a whole: Cross-reactive memory appears to have joined, as suggested by some responding clones showing up in pre-infection memory.

As regards this clonotype: Its antigen is undetermined.

TCRdb ran MiXCR on the 5' RACE reads and lists one entry per CDR3 protein. The repertoire includes some 340,000 distinct CDR3 sequences, 10% to 15% of them detected once, and about a fifth sits in the top ten. The CDR3 runs to 13 residues. Trimming took off 4 bases at V and 5 bases at J, with 12 bases between the two ends. Germline V lookup: CDR1 DFQATT, CDR2 SNEGSKA (reference sequence). Sequencing was carried out using PBMCs or a T cell subset sorted from them (not recorded which). The chain is built from TRBV20-1 and TRBJ2-1; D not certain. The sequence was obtained from a man between 18 and 35 years old who had mild COVID-19 (a few samples of this study predate the infection). Cell type and time point are not known. The CDR3 DNA is TGCAGTGCTATCGACGGGTTCCACAATGAGCAGTTCTTC. It encodes CSAIDGFHNEQFF.